This is a list of T cell receptor beta chains from one sample in a study of T cells in Graves' hyperthyroidism and ophthalmopathy. Via MiXCR, TCRdb re-called the multiplex PCR reads, giving one row per CDR3 protein. The sample lists about 520,000 distinct CDR3 sequences, less than 25% occurring once. The specimen sequenced was blood. The receptors were sampled from a man younger than 35 with Graves' hyperthyroidism. CDR3s include the opening cysteine and the closing phenylalanine or tryptophan. Fields, in order: CDR3 protein, V gene, J gene.

CDR3 protein: CASSDARVFGETQYF; V gene: TRBV6-1; J gene: TRBJ2-5
CDR3 protein: CASSLGGKYEQYF; V gene: TRBV2; J gene: TRBJ2-7
CDR3 protein: CSAPAGGRDTQYF; V gene: TRBV20-1; J gene: TRBJ2-3
CDR3 protein: CASSFSPTNQPQHF; V gene: TRBV28; J gene: TRBJ1-5
CDR3 protein: CASSLGNSGANVLTF; V gene: TRBV7-8; J gene: TRBJ2-6
CDR3 protein: CASSYPRGQQYF; V gene: TRBV6-2/TRBV6-3; J gene: TRBJ2-7
CDR3 protein: CASSLLGLAGGTYEQYF; V gene: TRBV28; J gene: TRBJ2-7
CDR3 protein: CASSLYGQGRGYTF; V gene: TRBV3-1; J gene: TRBJ1-2
CDR3 protein: CSASILAGETQYF; V gene: TRBV20-1; J gene: TRBJ2-5
CDR3 protein: CSARSGNGNSPLHF; V gene: TRBV20-1; J gene: TRBJ1-6
CDR3 protein: CASSSPDRGNQPQHF; V gene: TRBV11-3; J gene: TRBJ1-5
CDR3 protein: CSVIQRRDEQYF; V gene: TRBV29-1; J gene: TRBJ2-7
CDR3 protein: CAWSEDTGELFF; V gene: TRBV30; J gene: TRBJ2-2
CDR3 protein: CASRSSGAEETQYF; V gene: TRBV12-3/TRBV12-4; J gene: TRBJ2-5
CDR3 protein: CASSFILAKNIQYF; V gene: TRBV5-7; J gene: TRBJ2-4
CDR3 protein: CASSLNGGNQPQHF; V gene: TRBV12-3/TRBV12-4; J gene: TRBJ1-5
CDR3 protein: CASRPRLFDPYEQYF; V gene: TRBV6-1; J gene: TRBJ2-7
CDR3 protein: CSVVVDTGELFF; V gene: TRBV29-1; J gene: TRBJ2-2
CDR3 protein: CASSPRDRVIYEQYF; V gene: TRBV6-1; J gene: TRBJ2-7
CDR3 protein: CASSVPVGTEAFF; V gene: TRBV7-9; J gene: TRBJ1-1
CDR3 protein: CASRRTGWTGELFF; V gene: TRBV5-1; J gene: TRBJ2-2
CDR3 protein: CASSPTGPYGYTF; V gene: TRBV12-3/TRBV12-4; J gene: TRBJ1-2
CDR3 protein: CASSQESYGHYSGNTIYF; V gene: TRBV14; J gene: TRBJ1-3
CDR3 protein: CASSLGQGRKAFF; V gene: TRBV11-3; J gene: TRBJ1-1
CDR3 protein: CASTYPTGSHIQYF; V gene: TRBV12-3/TRBV12-4; J gene: TRBJ2-4
CDR3 protein: CASSSDSGELFF; V gene: TRBV12-3/TRBV12-4; J gene: TRBJ2-2
CDR3 protein: CSAGQGGLSNQPQHF; V gene: TRBV20-1; J gene: TRBJ1-5
CDR3 protein: CSVSPGTGHYEQYF; V gene: TRBV29-1; J gene: TRBJ2-7
CDR3 protein: CASSFGEYQETQYF; V gene: TRBV11-3; J gene: TRBJ2-5
CDR3 protein: CASSAGSPYEQYF; V gene: TRBV2; J gene: TRBJ2-7
CDR3 protein: CASSILGIRGNQPQHF; V gene: TRBV19; J gene: TRBJ1-5
CDR3 protein: CASSYSALPPSLWTGICEQYF; V gene: TRBV6-6; J gene: TRBJ2-7
CDR3 protein: CASSAQAWTNTGELFF; V gene: TRBV6-1; J gene: TRBJ2-2
CDR3 protein: CASSKLAGGDTGELFF; V gene: TRBV12-3/TRBV12-4; J gene: TRBJ2-2
CDR3 protein: CASSPTVETQYF; V gene: TRBV7-8; J gene: TRBJ2-5
CDR3 protein: CASSRLTGDSPLHF; V gene: TRBV6-1; J gene: TRBJ1-6
CDR3 protein: CASSYSSGNAGELFF; V gene: TRBV6-2/TRBV6-3; J gene: TRBJ2-2
CDR3 protein: CASSPPDGPATF; V gene: TRBV11-3; J gene: TRBJ1-2
CDR3 protein: CASSPEGTEAFF; V gene: TRBV11-2; J gene: TRBJ1-1
CDR3 protein: CAISESLEGTSPLHF; V gene: TRBV10-3; J gene: TRBJ1-6
CDR3 protein: CASSLWGTDYGYTF; V gene: TRBV28; J gene: TRBJ1-2
CDR3 protein: CASSLPTGSEAQYF; V gene: TRBV7-2; J gene: TRBJ2-5
CDR3 protein: CSAREGNYGYTF; V gene: TRBV20-1; J gene: TRBJ1-2
CDR3 protein: CAIAGTASGNTIYF; V gene: TRBV10-3; J gene: TRBJ1-3
CDR3 protein: CASSLQGGEQYF; V gene: TRBV5-1; J gene: TRBJ2-7
CDR3 protein: CASMTSAAHYEQYF; V gene: TRBV27; J gene: TRBJ2-7
CDR3 protein: CASSRGRRELFF; V gene: TRBV12-3/TRBV12-4; J gene: TRBJ2-2
CDR3 protein: CASTRRGQGVYEQYF; V gene: TRBV6-1; J gene: TRBJ2-7
CDR3 protein: CASSAPGRADQPQHF; V gene: TRBV6-1; J gene: TRBJ1-5
CDR3 protein: CASRVRGAGRPQHF; V gene: TRBV28; J gene: TRBJ1-5
CDR3 protein: CASSIDSLSAEAFF; V gene: TRBV19; J gene: TRBJ1-1
CDR3 protein: CASTETSSLQYF; V gene: TRBV6-1; J gene: TRBJ2-7
CDR3 protein: CASSNGGAIYEQYF; V gene: TRBV13; J gene: TRBJ2-7